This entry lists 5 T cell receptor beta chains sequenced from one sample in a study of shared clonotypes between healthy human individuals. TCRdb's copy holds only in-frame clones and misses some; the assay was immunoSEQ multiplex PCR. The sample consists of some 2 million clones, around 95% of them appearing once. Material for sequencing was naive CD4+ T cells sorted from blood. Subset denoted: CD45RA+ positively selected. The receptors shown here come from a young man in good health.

This chain's CDR3 is CASSLVPQGALGNTIYF. For the CDR3, the DNA is TGTGCCAGCAGCTTAGTCCCACAGGGGGCGCTTGGAAACACCATATATTTT. The J gene is TRBJ1-3, the V gene TRBV7-2; 9 bases are shared with TRBD1. After removal of 1 base from V and 3 bases from J, the junction contained 7 bases not matched to a gene. The germline V gene encodes CDR1 SGHTA and CDR2 FQGNSA. The length of the CDR3 is 17 residues. The whole variable domain, remainder taken from reference TRBV7-2 and TRBJ1-3, is GAGVSQSPSNKVTEKGKDVELRCDPISGHTALYWYRQSLGQGLEFLIYFQGNSAPDKSGLPSDRFSAERTGGSVSTLTIQRTQQEDSAVYLCASSLVPQGALGNTIYFGEGSWLTVV.

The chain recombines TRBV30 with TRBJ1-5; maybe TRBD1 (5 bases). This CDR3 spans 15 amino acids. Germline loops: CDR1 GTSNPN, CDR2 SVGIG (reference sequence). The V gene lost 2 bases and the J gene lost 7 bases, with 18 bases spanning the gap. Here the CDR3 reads CAWSPRGGIQQPQHF. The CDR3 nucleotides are TGTGCCTGGAGTCCACGGGGGGGTATTCAGCAGCCCCAGCATTTT.

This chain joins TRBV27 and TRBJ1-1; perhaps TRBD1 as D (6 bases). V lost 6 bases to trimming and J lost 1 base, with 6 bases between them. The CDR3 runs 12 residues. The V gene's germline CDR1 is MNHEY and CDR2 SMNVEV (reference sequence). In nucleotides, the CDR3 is TGTGCCAGCAGACAGGGGAACACTGAAGCTTTCTTT. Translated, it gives CASRQGNTEAFF.

CDR3 in amino acids: CASSVGGGYTDTQYF. CDR3 bases: TGTGCCAGCAGCGTCGGGGGAGGGTATACAGATACGCAGTATTTT. The chain uses TRBV9 and TRBJ2-3; TRBD2 aligns across 7 bases. Germline assignment: CDR1 SGDLS and CDR2 YYNGEE. V gave up 2 bases and J gave up 3 bases; unmatched junction bases: 6. The CDR3 covers 15 residues.

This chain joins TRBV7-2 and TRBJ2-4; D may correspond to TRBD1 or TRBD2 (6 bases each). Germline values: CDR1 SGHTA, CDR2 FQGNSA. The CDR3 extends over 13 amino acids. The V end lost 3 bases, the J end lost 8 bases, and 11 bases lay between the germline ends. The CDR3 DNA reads TGTGCCAGCAGCTTGGGGGGCGGTGACATTCAGTACTTC. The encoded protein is CASSLGGGDIQYF. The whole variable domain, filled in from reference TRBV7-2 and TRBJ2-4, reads GAGVSQSPSNKVTEKGKDVELRCDPISGHTALYWYRQSLGQGLEFLIYFQGNSAPDKSGLPSDRFSAERTGGSVSTLTIQRTQQEDSAVYLCASSLGGGDIQYFGAGTRLSVL.